These T cell receptor beta chains were read from a single sample in a study of blood T cell repertoires in COVID-19. TCRdb keeps only in-frame clones here, not all; method: immunoSEQ multiplex PCR. The data contain about 200,000 clones, around nine tenths of them singletons. The specimen sequenced was peripheral blood. These receptors originate from a man younger than 35 with active or convalescent COVID-19. The CDR3 runs from the conserved cysteine through the conserved F or W. D genes are given only for firm matches. Expanded clones are given a class, and other clones once, few, many or no size at all.

>TRBJ2-5|.|TRBV6-5|16|once
TGTGCCAGCAGTTACTCGAAGGGCCCCGGGGGAGAGACCCAGTACTTC
CASSYSKGPGGETQYF
>TRBJ2-1|.|TRBV29-1|13|.
TGCAGCGCGTCGGGTAGCACCTACAATGAGCAGTTCTTC
CSASGSTYNEQFF
>TRBJ1-6|.|TRBV30|14|.
TGTGCCTGGAGTGTAAACCGGGGAGATTCACCCCTCCACTTT
CAWSVNRGDSPLHF
>TRBJ2-7|TRBD1|TRBV18|16|.
TGTGCCAGCTCACCAAGTATCGGGACAGGGGCCCACGAGCAGTACTTC
CASSPSIGTGAHEQYF
>TRBJ2-1|TRBD2|TRBV14|17|.
TGTGCCAGCAGCCAACGGTTTCTAGCGGGGGGTAGCAATGAGCAGTTCTTC
CASSQRFLAGGSNEQFF
>TRBJ2-3|TRBD2|TRBV5-1|17|once
TGCGCCAGCAGCCTACTAGCGGGGGGACCAAACACAGATACGCAGTATTTT
CASSLLAGGPNTDTQYF
>TRBJ2-2|TRBD2|TRBV5-1|14|few
TGCGCCAGCAAACTAGCGGGAGGACCCGGGGAGCTGTTTTTT
CASKLAGGPGELFF
>TRBJ2-6|.|TRBV28|18|.
TGTGCCAGCAGTCCTAACACGGGGCGGGGCTCTGGGGCCAACGTCCTGACTTTC
CASSPNTGRGSGANVLTF
>TRBJ1-5|.|TRBV18|14|.
TGTGCCAGCTCAGCCTACAGAGGCAATCAGCCCCAGCATTTT
CASSAYRGNQPQHF
>TRBJ2-1|.|TRBV25-1|13|.
TGTGCCAGCAGTGAATATGGTAGAAATGAGCAGTTCTTC
CASSEYGRNEQFF
>TRBJ1-1|TRBD1|TRBV10-3|15|.
TGTGCCATCAGGGAAATAACAGGGGAGAACACTGAAGCTTTCTTT
CAIREITGENTEAFF
>TRBJ2-1|TRBD2|TRBV2|19|.
TGTGCCAGCAGTGAAACGGGTCTAGCGGGGGGTTACTCCTACAATGAGCAGTTCTTC
CASSETGLAGGYSYNEQFF
>TRBJ2-1|.|TRBV11-2|15|.
TGTGCCAGCAGCTTAACAGGGAGCTCCTACAATGAGCAGTTCTTC
CASSLTGSSYNEQFF
>TRBJ2-1|TRBD2|TRBV6-5|15|once
TGTGCCAGCACTCCACTAGCGGTCCCTTACAATGAGCAGTTCTTC
CASTPLAVPYNEQFF
>TRBJ1-2|TRBD1|TRBV5-4|14|.
TGTGCCAGCAGCTCCGGGACAGGGAACTATGGCTACACCTTC
CASSSGTGNYGYTF
>TRBJ1-6|.|TRBV2|15|.
TGTGCCAGCACGAGGGTTGGCAGGGGCGATTCACCCCTCCACTTT
CASTRVGRGDSPLHF
>TRBJ2-1|.|TRBV5-1|15|.
TGCGCCAGCAGCTCCACAGGGTCCGGTTACAATGAGCAGTTCTTC
CASSSTGSGYNEQFF
>TRBJ1-4|TRBD1|TRBV19|15|.
TGTGCCAGTAGCAGGACAGGGGCGTATAATGAAAAACTGTTTTTT
CASSRTGAYNEKLFF
>TRBJ2-1|.|TRBV14|13|.
TGTGCCAGCAGCCGCGGGATCGTCGATGAGCAGTTCTTC
CASSRGIVDEQFF
>TRBJ2-3|.|TRBV3-1/TRBV3-2|14|.
TGTGCCAGCAGCCAATTGCGAGGCACAGATACGCAGTATTTT
CASSQLRGTDTQYF
>TRBJ1-5|.|TRBV6-6|15|.
TGTGCCAGCAGTTACGGGCAGAACCTCAATCAGCCCCAGCATTTT
CASSYGQNLNQPQHF
>TRBJ1-1|.|TRBV27|14|.
TGTGCCAGCAGGACCCTTGGCAGGGTGACTGAAGCTTTCTTT
CASRTLGRVTEAFF
>TRBJ2-2|.|TRBV10-3|14|.
TGTGCCATCAGTGAGTCTTCCCGGGACGGGGAGCTGTTTTTT
CAISESSRDGELFF
>TRBJ2-1|TRBD2|TRBV6-2/TRBV6-3|17|.
TGTGCCAGCAGTTACCCGGGGCCGGGAGGTCGTTTGGATGAGCAGTTCTTC
CASSYPGPGGRLDEQFF
>TRBJ1-2|TRBD1|TRBV5-5|14|.
TGTGCCAGCAGCTTGGCGGGACAGCCTTATGGCTACACCTTC
CASSLAGQPYGYTF
>TRBJ2-2|TRBD1|TRBV10-3|14|.
TGTGCCATCGGGGGACAGGGGGTCGACGGGGAGCTGTTTTTT
CAIGGQGVDGELFF
>TRBJ1-5|TRBD1|TRBV15|17|.
TGTGCCACCAGCAGAGGACAGGGGAGGGGGAGCAATCAGCCCCAGCATTTT
CATSRGQGRGSNQPQHF
>TRBJ2-3|TRBD2|TRBV3-1/TRBV3-2|16|.
TGTGCCAGCAGCCAACTAGCGGGGGGGCATACAGATACGCAGTATTTT
CASSQLAGGHTDTQYF
>TRBJ1-2|.|TRBV6-5|13|.
TGTGCCAGCAGCCCCGGGGGGGTCGGTGGCTACACCTTC
CASSPGGVGGYTF
>TRBJ2-7|.|TRBV3-1/TRBV3-2|12|.
TGTGCCAGCAGCCGAGGGTCCCACGAGCAGTACTTC
CASSRGSHEQYF
>TRBJ2-7|.|TRBV6-2/TRBV6-3|15|.
TGTGCCAGCAGTCCCCGGGGGGCAGGAGAGTACGAGCAGTACTTC
CASSPRGAGEYEQYF
>TRBJ2-1|TRBD2|TRBV5-1|15|.
TGCGCCAGCAGCGATACTAGCGGGGGGTTTAATGAGCAGTTCTTC
CASSDTSGGFNEQFF
>TRBJ2-7|.|TRBV14|17|.
TGTGCCAGCAGCATCAGACAGGCAACTTGGACCCCCTACGAGCAGTACTTC
CASSIRQATWTPYEQYF
>TRBJ1-4|TRBD1|TRBV2|17|.
TGTGCCAGCTGTACGGGACAGGGGGGAAGGACTAATGAAAAACTGTTTTTT
CASCTGQGGRTNEKLFF
>TRBJ2-1|.|TRBV7-3|15|.
TGTGCCAGCAGCGATAACCTAGGTATCGGGTCTGAGCAGTTCTTC
CASSDNLGIGSEQFF
>TRBJ1-5|.|TRBV7-2|16|.
TGTGCCAGCAGCTCCTCCTCCGGACAGTATCATCAGCCCCAGCATTTT
CASSSSSGQYHQPQHF
>TRBJ1-1|.|TRBV7-6|16|.
TGTGCCAGCAGCTTAGTTGGGCAGGGAACGAACACTGAAGCTTTCTTT
CASSLVGQGTNTEAFF
>TRBJ2-2|TRBD2|TRBV9|19|few
TGTGCCAGCAGCGTAGTACCCCTAGCGGGAGGGGCGAACACCGGGGAGCTGTTTTTT
CASSVVPLAGGANTGELFF
>TRBJ1-4|.|TRBV9|14|.
TGTGCCAGCAGCGTTACCGGGGATAATGAAAAACTGTTTTTT
CASSVTGDNEKLFF
>TRBJ2-7|TRBD1|TRBV12-3/TRBV12-4|13|.
TGTGCCAGCAAGGACAGGGCTTCCTACGAGCAGTACTTC
CASKDRASYEQYF
>TRBJ2-1|.|TRBV19|13|.
TGTGCCAGCTCTAGTCGCTCCTACAATGAGCAGTTCTTC
CASSSRSYNEQFF
>TRBJ2-7|TRBD1|TRBV2|13|.
TGTGCCAGCACCCCGGGACAGGGGTACGAGCAGTACTTC
CASTPGQGYEQYF
>TRBJ1-5|TRBD1|TRBV19|14|once
TGTGCCAGTAGCCCAGAGGGGGCGTATCAGCCCCAGCATTTT
CASSPEGAYQPQHF
>TRBJ1-6|TRBD1|TRBV6-5|13|.
TGTGCCAGCAGGGGGACAGGGGCTTCACCCCTCCACTTT
CASRGTGASPLHF
>TRBJ1-6|TRBD1|TRBV3-1/TRBV3-2|14|.
TGTGCCAGCAGCCTTCGACAGGGCCAATCACCCCTCCACTTT
CASSLRQGQSPLHF
>TRBJ2-1|TRBD2|TRBV18|18|.
TGTGCCAGCACACCTCTTTCTAGCGGGAGCGCTTCGGGTAATGAGCAGTTCTTC
CASTPLSSGSASGNEQFF
>TRBJ1-2|TRBD1|TRBV7-2|14|once
TGTGCCAGCAGCCCAATGACAGGGGTCTATGGCTACACCTTC
CASSPMTGVYGYTF
>TRBJ2-5|TRBD2|TRBV4-2|17|.
TGTGCCAGCAGCCAAGTTACGGCTAGCGGGGCCCAAGAGACCCAGTACTTC
CASSQVTASGAQETQYF
>TRBJ2-7|TRBD1|TRBV5-4|17|.
TGTGCCAGCAGCTTGGCTTTTCTACCGGGACAGAATTACGAGCAGTACTTC
CASSLAFLPGQNYEQYF
>TRBJ1-3|.|TRBV29-1|13|.
TGCAGCGTTCGCCAGGCCTCTGGAAACACCATATATTTT
CSVRQASGNTIYF
>TRBJ2-3|.|TRBV6-4|15|.
TGTGCCAGCAGTGACAACGCGGGATCCACAGATACGCAGTATTTT
CASSDNAGSTDTQYF
>TRBJ1-1|TRBD1|TRBV5-1|15|.
TGCGCCAGCAGCCAGAGACAGGGGATGGACACTGAAGCTTTCTTT
CASSQRQGMDTEAFF
>TRBJ1-1|.|TRBV30|14|.
TGTGCCTGGAGTGTAGGGGCAGGGAACACTGAAGCTTTCTTT
CAWSVGAGNTEAFF
>TRBJ2-3|TRBD2|TRBV11-2|15|.
TGTGCCAGCAGCTTCCTTAATGCGGGGGGGGATACGCAGTATTTT
CASSFLNAGGDTQYF
>TRBJ2-3|.|TRBV12-3/TRBV12-4|13|.
TGTGCCAGCAGTTTAATCAGGCACGATACGCAGTATTTT
CASSLIRHDTQYF
>TRBJ1-5|.|TRBV30|14|once
TGTGCCTGGAGTGTGGGTCAAGGATCAGGGCCCCAGCATTTT
CAWSVGQGSGPQHF